What follows describes a single TCR beta chain. The sample belongs to a study of blood T cell repertoires in COVID-19. The CDR3 has 18 residues. The germline V gene encodes CDR1 GTSNPN and CDR2 SVGIG (reference sequence). V dropped 0 bases and J dropped 0; count of bases not matched to a gene: 4. Using immunoSEQ multiplex PCR, the repertoire was profiled, and TCRdb retains in-frame clones only, with some absent. The sample holds approximately 190,000 clones; 65% to 85% are singletons and the top ten take approximately 5.4%. This TCR derives from a woman under 40 with acute or convalescent COVID-19. The gene calls are TRBV30 and TRBJ2-1; 14 nucleotides align to TRBD2. The sequenced material came from peripheral blood. CDR3 in amino acids: CAWSVGLAGVSSYNEQFF. CDR3 DNA sequence: TGTGCCTGGAGTGTGGGACTAGCGGGAGTGAGCTCCTACAATGAGCAGTTCTTC.